The present TCR beta chain was sequenced within a study of T cells after yellow fever vaccination. This clonotype was detected ten times or more. A process of 5'RACE template switching, which added a universal primer site and UMIs, was used to make TCR cDNA. TCRdb reprocessed the 5' RACE reads via MiXCR and lists one record per CDR3 protein. The sample shows just over 300,000 distinct CDR3 sequences, around 3.9% of them seen only once. The ends were cut back, 10 bases at V and 10 bases at J, with 24 bases in the middle. CDR1 MDHEN and CDR2 SYDVKM come from the germline V gene. The length of the CDR3 is 14 residues.

This clonotype originated in a man between 18 and 35 years old who received the YFV17D yellow fever vaccine. The V gene is TRBV28, the J gene TRBJ2-3; possible D gene TRBD2, 6 bases. Sequenced here: PBMCs, sampled on the day of the yellow fever booster vaccination. The CDR3 DNA reads TGTGCCACCGAGAACCGGGAGATTAAGGGTGCGCAGTATTTT. Its translation: CATENREIKGAQYF.